Each of the 32 T cell receptor beta chains below was sequenced from the same sample in a study of blood T cell repertoires in COVID-19. Profiled with immunoSEQ multiplex PCR; TCRdb holds only in-frame clones, not every one. The sample includes roughly 150,000 clones, approximately 87% of them seen just once. The sample was PBMCs or T cells enriched from blood (not recorded which). The receptors were gathered from a middle-aged man in a cohort exposed to, infected with or recovered from COVID-19 (not recorded which).

This rearrangement joins TRBV4-2 to TRBJ1-2; D possibly corresponds to TRBD1 (6 bases). Looked up from germline, CDR1 is LGHNA and CDR2 is YNFKEQ. The germline V and J ends were trimmed by 3 bases and 6 bases, with 11 bases remaining between them. The CDR3 runs to 13 residues. As DNA, the CDR3 is TGTGCCAGCAGCCAGAACAGGGTGGATGGCTACACCTTC. Protein product: CASSQNRVDGYTF.

The V gene is TRBV6-2 or TRBV6-3, the J gene TRBJ2-3; 7 nucleotides match TRBD2. V gave up 7 bases and J gave up 5 bases; unmatched junction bases: 6. The CDR3 consists of 13 residues. CDR1 is MNHEY, CDR2 SVGEGT, per germline. CDR3 residues: CASTPGGGDTQYF. DNA of the CDR3: TGTGCCAGCACCCCGGGGGGTGGAGATACGCAGTATTTT.

The chain uses TRBV21-1 and TRBJ2-7; the D segment call TRBD2 is taken from the table without a DNA check. TRBV21-1 is an annotated pseudogene. The CDR3 spans 17 residues. The DNA for the CDR3 is TGTGCCAGCAGCCCTTTGGAGGCTAGCGGGATCTGGTACGAGCAGTACTTC. Its translation is CASSPLEASGIWYEQYF.

The chain is built from TRBV7-9 and TRBJ2-5; D perhaps matches TRBD2 (6 bases). The CDR3 is made up of 14 amino acids. The V gene lost 5 bases and the J gene lost 5 bases, with 15 bases spanning the gap. The germline CDR1 and CDR2 sequences are SEHNR and FQNEAQ (reference sequence). As DNA, the CDR3 is TGTGCCAGCAGCCGGGAGAGTAAAGAGGAGACCCAGTACTTC. It codes for CASSRESKEETQYF.

This clone was seen only once. The chain recombines TRBV24-1 with TRBJ2-1, with 8 bases that match TRBD2. This CDR3 region has 15 residues. Germline V lookup: CDR1 KGHDR, CDR2 SFDVKD. V dropped 1 base and J dropped 5; count of bases not matched to a gene: 3. CDR3 DNA sequence: TGTGCCACCAGTGATTTAAGCGGGAGAGACAATGAGCAGTTCTTC. Translated, it gives CATSDLSGRDNEQFF.

The chain couples TRBV7-8 to TRBJ2-3, with D unclear. V lost 5 bases and J lost 3, with 9 bases in between. The CDR3 sequence is 13 residues long. Germline CDR1 and CDR2: SGHVS and FQNEAQ. The CDR3 reads CASSPKRTDTQYF. The CDR3 DNA sequence: TGTGCCAGCAGCCCCAAGAGGACAGATACGCAGTATTTT.

V gene TRBV19 combines with J gene TRBJ1-3; TRBD1 matches at 10 bases. The J segment lost 1 base and the V segment lost 9 bases, leaving 9 bases of the junction unmatched. The germline CDR1 and CDR2 sequences are LNHDA and SQIVND (reference sequence). CDR3 length equals 16 residues. The CDR3 sequence is CASDRGRTLSGNTIYF. In DNA form, the CDR3 reads TGTGCCAGCGACAGGGGGCGAACCTTATCTGGAAACACCATATATTTT.

CDR3: CASPYRTQFF. The CDR3 bases are TGTGCCAGCCCATATAGAACGCAGTTCTTC. V is TRBV6-4 and J is TRBJ2-1, with D hard to call. The length of the CDR3 is 10 residues. Trimming took 8 bases from V and 12 from J, leaving 11 bases between them. Germline lookup yields CDR1 MRHNA and CDR2 SNTAGT.

The rearrangement uses TRBV2 and TRBJ2-7, with 8 bases identical to TRBD2. V was pared by 3 bases and J by 5 bases, with 9 bases of the junction left unmatched. Germline V lookup: CDR1 SNHLY, CDR2 FYNNEI. The CDR3 totals 15 residues. CDR3 in amino acids: CASSDPSGGGNEQYF. The DNA for the CDR3 is TGTGCCAGCAGTGATCCGAGCGGGGGAGGAAACGAGCAGTACTTC. Filled out from reference TRBV2 and TRBJ2-7, the complete variable domain reads EPEVTQTPSHQVTQMGQEVILRCVPISNHLYFYWYRQILGQKVEFLVSFYNNEISEKSEIFDDQFSVERPDGSNFTLKIRSTKLEDSAMYFCASSDPSGGGNEQYFGPGTRLTVT.

The chain carries TRBV19 and TRBJ2-1; the D gene is possibly TRBD2 (5 bases). Germline CDR1 reads LNHDA; CDR2 reads SQIVND (reference sequence). The germline V and J ends were trimmed by 3 bases and 4 bases, with 25 bases remaining between them. The CDR3 is made up of 19 amino acids. DNA of the CDR3: TGTGCCAGTAGTATGCCCCGTGGAAGCGGTTCCCCCGTGTACAATGAGCAGTTCTTC. This gives the protein CASSMPRGSGSPVYNEQFF. Full variable domain (remainder filled in from reference TRBV19 and TRBJ2-1): DGGITQSPKYLFRKEGQNVTLSCEQNLNHDAMYWYRQDPGQGLRLIYYSQIVNDFQKGDIAEGYSVSREKKESFPLTVTSAQKNPTAFYLCASSMPRGSGSPVYNEQFFGPGTRLTVL.

V is TRBV30 and J is TRBJ2-6; D unresolved. CDR3 length: 15 residues. Germline V lookup: CDR1 GTSNPN, CDR2 SVGIG (reference sequence). Deletions cut 4 bases from V and 0 bases from J, with 10 bases between. The CDR3 coding sequence is TGTGCCTGGAAAGAGCAGGCCTCTGGGGCCAACGTCCTGACTTTC. Its protein product is CAWKEQASGANVLTF. The full variable domain, its missing parts supplied by reference TRBV30 and TRBJ2-6, is SQTIHQWPATLVQPVGSPLSLECTVEGTSNPNLYWYRQAAGRGLQLLFYSVGIGQISSEVPQNLSASRPQDRQFILSSKKLLLSDSGFYLCAWKEQASGANVLTFGAGSRLTVL.

This clone is a singleton in its sample. The gene calls are TRBV6-5 and TRBJ2-7, with 12 bases that match TRBD2. V gave up 6 bases and J gave up 3 bases; unmatched junction bases: 6. The CDR3 has 15 residues. Germline V lookup: CDR1 MNHEY, CDR2 SVGAGI. Written as DNA, the CDR3 is TGTGCCAGCAGGGCTAGCGGGGGGGCTCGCTACGAGCAGTACTTC. Residues: CASRASGGARYEQYF.

The chain employs TRBV5-1 and TRBJ2-2; TRBD1 aligns across 10 bases. CDR1 is SGHRS, CDR2 YFSETQ, per germline. V shed 1 base and J 8 bases; nucleotides not matched to a gene: 14. The CDR3 runs to 18 residues. The CDR3 nucleotides read TGCGCCAGCAGCTTGTGGGCGATCTCGGGACAGGGGACAGGGGAGCTGTTTTTT. It codes for CASSLWAISGQGTGELFF.

CDR3 amino acids: CASSRRLAGGDNEQFF. The CDR3 region has the DNA TGCGCCAGCAGCCGGAGACTAGCGGGAGGGGACAATGAGCAGTTCTTC. The chain couples TRBV4-1 to TRBJ2-1, with TRBD2 matching over 14 bases. The CDR3 runs to 16 residues. V shed 4 bases, J shed 5 bases, and the junction held 4 bases outside the gene matches. CDR1 is MGHRA, CDR2 YSYEKL, per germline.

The V call is TRBV12-1, the J call TRBJ1-5; no check of the table's D call, TRBD1, against the DNA was made. TRBV12-1 is a pseudogene segment. The CDR3 consists of 14 residues. CDR3 coding DNA: TGTGCCAGCAGCCGGGACAAAGGAGGCGCTCCTCAGCATTTT. Translating it yields CASSRDKGGAPQHF.

The V and J genes are TRBV30 and TRBJ1-6; D unclear. This CDR3 comprises 15 residues. The V gene lost 0 bases and the J gene lost 2 bases, with 8 bases spanning the gap. The germline CDR1 and CDR2 sequences are GTSNPN and SVGIG (reference sequence). DNA of the CDR3: TGTGCCTGGAGTGTACGCGGGACCTATAATTCACCCCTCCACTTT. This sequence encodes CAWSVRGTYNSPLHF. The entire variable domain, with the rest obtained from reference TRBV30 and TRBJ1-6, is as follows: SQTIHQWPATLVQPVGSPLSLECTVEGTSNPNLYWYRQAAGRGLQLLFYSVGIGQISSEVPQNLSASRPQDRQFILSSKKLLLSDSGFYLCAWSVRGTYNSPLHFGNGTRLTVT.

The rearrangement uses TRBV10-3 and TRBJ2-7, with TRBD1 identical over 8 bases. The germline V gene encodes CDR1 ENHRY and CDR2 SYGVKD. With V trimmed by 5 bases and J by 3 bases, 15 bases remained unmatched. The CDR3 extends over 17 amino acids. This chain's CDR3 is CAISMGTGSPQFYEQYF. The CDR3 DNA sequence: TGTGCCATCAGTATGGGGACAGGCTCTCCCCAGTTCTACGAGCAGTACTTC.

The chain uses TRBV20-1 and TRBJ1-1; D not resolved. CDR1 is DFQATT and CDR2 is SNEGSKA in the germline V gene (reference sequence). CDR3 length: 11 residues. CDR3 DNA: TGCACTCCAACCCGTGGCGGTAAAGCTTTCTTT. Translating it yields CTPTRGGKAFF.

The genes are TRBV7-3 and TRBJ2-6; the match to TRBD2 covers 9 bases. V lost 2 bases, J lost 4 bases, and 9 bases stayed unmatched. This CDR3 is 18 amino acids long. Germline V gene sequence: CDR1 SGHTA, CDR2 FQGTGA. CDR3 in amino acids: CASSLRLAGTSGANVLTF. The CDR3 DNA reads as TGTGCCAGCAGCTTACGGCTAGCGGGAACTTCCGGGGCCAACGTCCTGACTTTC.

The CDR3 here is CATSRGGARDRGYHGELFF. As DNA, the CDR3 is TGTGCCACCAGCAGGGGGGGAGCCCGGGACAGGGGGTATCACGGGGAGCTGTTTTTT. The chain recombines TRBV15 with TRBJ2-2; 11 bases align to TRBD1. CDR1 and CDR2 (germline): LNHNV, YYDKDF (reference sequence). This CDR3 contains 19 residues. V dropped 3 bases and J dropped 7; count of bases not matched to a gene: 16.

V and J are TRBV18 and TRBJ1-3; D not certain. Between the trimmed V and J ends, which lost 6 bases and 1 base, there was a span of 16 bases. This CDR3 contains 16 residues. Germline-derived CDR1 and CDR2 are KGHSH and LQKENI. CDR3 residues: CASSTPPDTSGNTIYF. Here the CDR3 DNA reads TGTGCCAGCTCCACCCCACCTGACACGTCTGGAAACACCATATATTTT. The whole variable domain, filled in from reference TRBV18 and TRBJ1-3, reads NAGVMQNPRHLVRRRGQEARLRCSPMKGHSHVYWYRQLPEEGLKFMVYLQKENIIDESGMPKERFSAEFPKEGPSILRIQQVVRGDSAAYFCASSTPPDTSGNTIYFGEGSWLTVV.

The chain carries TRBV11-2 and TRBJ1-2; D remains ambiguous. The germline V gene encodes CDR1 SGHAT and CDR2 FQNNGV. CDR3 length equals 15 residues. V shed 1 base and J shed 4 bases, with 13 bases lying between them. DNA for the CDR3: TGTGCCAGCAGCTTAGGGGTGGCGGCGATCTATGGCTACACCTTC. Its translation is CASSLGVAAIYGYTF.

The chain carries TRBV6-5 and TRBJ1-5; 9 bases line up with TRBD1. Germline CDR1 reads MNHEY; CDR2 reads SVGAGI. The CDR3 length is 14 residues. The ends lost 4 bases at V and 6 bases at J; junction bases unmatched: 4. CDR3 nucleotides: TGTGCCAGCAGTTTGGGACAGGGTACTCAGCCCCAGCATTTT. As protein: CASSLGQGTQPQHF.

The chain links TRBV19 to TRBJ1-1; possibly TRBD1 for D (6 bases). Between the trimmed V and J ends, which lost 7 bases and 0 bases, there was a span of 15 bases. CDR3 length: 15 residues. Germline assignment: CDR1 LNHDA and CDR2 SQIVND (reference sequence). CDR3 sequence (DNA): TGTGCCAGTATACCAAGGACAGACATGAACACTGAAGCTTTCTTT. Encoded protein: CASIPRTDMNTEAFF. Filled out from reference TRBV19 and TRBJ1-1, the complete variable domain reads DGGITQSPKYLFRKEGQNVTLSCEQNLNHDAMYWYRQDPGQGLRLIYYSQIVNDFQKGDIAEGYSVSREKKESFPLTVTSAQKNPTAFYLCASIPRTDMNTEAFFGQGTRLTVV.

The CDR3 here is CASSPRGGFTDTQYF. As DNA, the CDR3 is TGTGCCAGCAGCCCGCGGGGCGGGTTCACAGATACGCAGTATTTT. The chain uses TRBV11-2 and TRBJ2-3; D is perhaps TRBD2 (6 bases). The V and J ends lost 5 bases and 2 bases respectively, with 14 bases between them. The CDR3 contains 15 residues. From germline, CDR1 is SGHAT and CDR2 FQNNGV.

This clone was detected a few times. J is TRBJ1-2 and V is TRBV3-1 (or the pseudogene TRBV3-2); D unresolved. V was cut by 7 bases and J by 4 bases, with 19 bases left in between. The CDR3 runs to 15 residues. Germline CDR1 LGHDT, CDR2 YNNKEL (reference sequence). The CDR3 nucleotides are TGTGCCAGCACCCCTGAGGGCAGGCCGGGCTATGGCTACACCTTC. This codes for CASTPEGRPGYGYTF.

The rearrangement links TRBV6-1 to TRBJ1-4; tentative D call: TRBD1 (5 bases). Germline V gene sequence: CDR1 MNHNS, CDR2 SASEGT. This CDR3 region has 15 residues. Trimming removed 0 bases from V and 5 bases from J, with 10 bases in between. The CDR3 spells CASSEATGENEKLFF. For the CDR3, the DNA is TGTGCCAGCAGTGAAGCAACAGGCGAGAATGAAAAACTGTTTTTT.

V gene TRBV21-1 combines with J gene TRBJ1-1; TRBD1 is taken as the D call from the table, unchecked against the DNA. TRBV21-1 is a pseudogene segment. The CDR3 is made up of 17 amino acids. This CDR3 is CVSSQQATGGKNTEAFF. The CDR3 DNA reads as TGTGTCAGCAGCCAACAGGCGACAGGTGGTAAGAACACTGAAGCTTTCTTT.

V gene TRBV30 combines with J gene TRBJ2-1, with 7 bases aligning to TRBD2. Unmatched junction bases numbered 3, after V lost 2 bases and J lost 5 bases. Per germline, CDR1 GTSNPN and CDR2 SVGIG (reference sequence). The CDR3 spans 13 residues. Here the CDR3 DNA reads TGTGCCTGGAGTAGCGGGAACCACAATGAGCAGTTCTTC. It codes for CAWSSGNHNEQFF.

J is TRBJ1-6 and V is TRBV6-5; the D gene is possibly TRBD1 (5 bases). The CDR3 is 15 residues long. Germline V gives CDR1 MNHEY, CDR2 SVGAGI. V lost 10 bases to trimming and J lost 5 bases, with 18 bases between them. The CDR3 protein is CATKRGRQHNSPLHF. Here the CDR3 DNA reads TGTGCCACCAAGCGGGGCCGGCAGCATAATTCACCCCTCCACTTT.

The rearrangement joins TRBV12-3 or TRBV12-4 to TRBJ1-4; D remains ambiguous. The V end lost 5 bases, the J end lost 8 bases, and 9 bases lay between the germline ends. There are 12 residues in the CDR3. CDR3 region: CASSLRREKLFF. CDR3 coding DNA: TGTGCCAGCAGTCTAAGGAGGGAAAAACTGTTTTTT.

The chain employs TRBV7-2 and TRBJ1-5, with 12 bases identical to TRBD1. The CDR3 loop spans 15 amino acids. CDR1 and CDR2 (germline): SGHTA, FQGNSA. Trimming at V came to 5 bases and at J to 6 bases, leaving 5 bases not matched to a gene. CDR3: CASSPGTGGGQPQHF. For the CDR3, the DNA is TGTGCCAGCAGCCCTGGGACAGGGGGCGGTCAGCCCCAGCATTTT.